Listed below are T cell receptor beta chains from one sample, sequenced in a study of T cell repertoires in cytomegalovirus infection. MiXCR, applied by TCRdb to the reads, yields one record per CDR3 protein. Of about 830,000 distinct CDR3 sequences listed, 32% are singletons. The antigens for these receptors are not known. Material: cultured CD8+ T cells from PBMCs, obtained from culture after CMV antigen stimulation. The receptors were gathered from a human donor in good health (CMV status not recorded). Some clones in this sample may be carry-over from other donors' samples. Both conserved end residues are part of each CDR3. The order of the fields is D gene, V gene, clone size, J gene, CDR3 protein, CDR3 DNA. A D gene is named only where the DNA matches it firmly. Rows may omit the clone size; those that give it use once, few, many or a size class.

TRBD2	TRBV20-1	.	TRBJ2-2	CSVSNGGFPANTGELFF	TGCAGTGTTAGCAACGGGGGGTTTCCCGCGAACACCGGGGAGCTGTTTTTT
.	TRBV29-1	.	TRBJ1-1	CSVEFMEAFF	TGCAGCGTTGAATTTATGGAGGCTTTCTTT
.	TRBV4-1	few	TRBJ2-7	CASSRLLEREQYF	TGCGCCAGCAGCCGTTTACTAGAGCGCGAGCAGTACTTC
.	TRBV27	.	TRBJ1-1	CASAPSLRQVDLLGTEAFF	TGTGCCAGCGCCCCCAGCCTTAGACAGGTCGATTTGTTAGGCACTGAAGCTTTCTTT
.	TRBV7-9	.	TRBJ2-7	CASSPDPLEQYF	TGTGCCAGCAGCCCGGACCCACTCGAGCAGTACTTC
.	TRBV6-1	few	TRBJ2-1	CASSEWVMGTYNEQFF	TGTGCCAGCAGTGAATGGGTAATGGGGACCTACAATGAGCAGTTCTTC
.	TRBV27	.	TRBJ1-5	CASSPRSRGNQPQHF	TGTGCCAGCAGTCCTAGGTCCAGGGGCAATCAGCCCCAGCATTTT
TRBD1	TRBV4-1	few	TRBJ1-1	CASSQHRGGLMMEAFF	TGCGCCAGCAGCCAACACAGGGGCGGATTGATGATGGAAGCTTTCTTT
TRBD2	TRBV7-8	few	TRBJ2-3	CASSSPWTSSTDTQYF	TGTGCCAGCAGCTCCCCGTGGACTAGTTCTACAGATACGCAGTATTTT
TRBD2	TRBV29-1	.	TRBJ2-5	CSVERLAGNKETQYF	TGCAGCGTTGAACGACTAGCGGGGAATAAAGAGACCCAGTACTTC